These 8 T cell receptor beta chains share one sample of origin, sequenced in a study of human T cells and chemical hapten exposure. Time point defined: patch test 2, 6 weeks after DPC sensitization. Treatment specified: therapeutic diphenylcyclopropenone sensitization with weekly scalp DPC. Total RNA was extracted from unfractionated whole blood. Each CDR3 protein gets one entry after TCRdb re-called the RACE reads with MiXCR. The profile shows 35,000 to 50,000 distinct CDR3 sequences, 9.5% to 10% of them singletons. Sequenced here: whole blood, sampled in connection with sensitization to the hapten diphenylcyclopropenone (DPC). Source of these receptors: a woman in her thirties with alopecia areata. Some clones in this sample may be carry-over from other donors' samples.

This clonotype was seen a few times. The rearrangement links TRBV5-6 to TRBJ2-7; a weak D match, TRBD2 (5 bases). The germline CDR1 and CDR2 sequences are SGHDT and YYEEEE. Trimming took off 1 base at V and 1 base at J, with 9 bases between the two ends. CDR3 size: 14 residues. CDR3 amino acids: CASSLRPGSYEQYF. The CDR3, as DNA: TGTGCCAGCAGCTTGCGGCCGGGGTCCTACGAGCAGTACTTC.

This chain uses TRBV28 with TRBJ2-5; TRBD2 might be the D (5 bases). The germline gives CDR1 MDHEN, CDR2 SYDVKM. V was pared by 8 bases and J by 2 bases, with 6 bases between. The CDR3 extends over 11 amino acids. The CDR3 reads CASRTQETQYF. CDR3 DNA sequence: TGTGCCAGCCGGACTCAAGAGACCCAGTACTTC. The variable domain in full, completed from reference TRBV28 and TRBJ2-5, reads DVKVTQSSRYLVKRTGEKVFLECVQDMDHENMFWYRQDPGLGLRLIYFSYDVKMKEKGDIPEGYSVSREKKERFSLILESASTNQTSMYLCASRTQETQYFGPGTRLLVL.

J is TRBJ2-7 and V is TRBV3-1, with a possible D match to TRBD2 (5 bases). The CDR3 extends over 12 amino acids. Deletions cut 4 bases from V and 3 bases from J, with 7 bases between. Germline CDR1 LGHDT, CDR2 YNNKEL (reference sequence). The CDR3: CASSLGSYEQYF. The CDR3 DNA reads as TGTGCCAGCAGCCTTGGGAGCTACGAGCAGTACTTC.

The CDR3 coding sequence is TGTGCCAGCAGCCTCCGGGACAGGGATGGCTACACCTTC. Its protein product is CASSLRDRDGYTF. The rearrangement joins TRBV7-2 to TRBJ1-2; 9 nucleotides line up with TRBD1. The V and J ends lost 5 bases and 6 bases, in that order; junction bases with no gene match: 4. Germline V gene data show CDR1 as SGHTA and CDR2 as FQGNSA. CDR3 length: 13 residues.

The rearrangement uses TRBV9 and TRBJ2-3; TRBD2 agrees at 9 bases. V was clipped by 3 bases and J by 4 bases; unmatched bases: 6. The CDR3 covers 15 residues. CDR1 and CDR2 (germline): SGDLS, YYNGEE. CDR3: CASSASGVLSDTQYF. The CDR3 DNA sequence: TGTGCCAGCAGCGCTAGCGGGGTTCTATCAGATACGCAGTATTTT.

In its sample, this clonotype was seen many times. J is TRBJ1-6 and V is TRBV20-1; possibly TRBD1 for D (6 bases). The V gene's germline CDR1 is DFQATT and CDR2 SNEGSKA (reference sequence). This CDR3 comprises 14 residues. V gave up 5 bases and J gave up 7 bases, with 15 bases separating them. The CDR3 nucleotides are TGCAGTGCTGTTACAGGGAGGAGGAATTCACCCCTCCACTTT. Translating it yields CSAVTGRRNSPLHF.

CDR3 in DNA: TGTGCCAGCAGCCCCGGGACTCGAGGAGCTTTCTTT. Protein: CASSPGTRGAFF. The rearrangement uses TRBV7-2 and TRBJ1-1, with D perhaps TRBD1 (5 bases). The V gene's germline CDR1 is SGHTA and CDR2 FQGNSA. The V end was cut by 5 bases, the J end by 10 bases, with 14 bases between. The CDR3 spans 12 residues.

This clonotype occurred many times. CDR3 in DNA: TGTGCCAGCAGCCGTCCCTCTGGGACAGGATACATGAACACTGAAGCTTTCTTT. It encodes CASSRPSGTGYMNTEAFF. The rearrangement joins TRBV9 to TRBJ1-1; TRBD1 agrees at 8 bases. CDR3 size: 18 residues. V dropped 4 bases and J dropped 0; count of bases not matched to a gene: 14. Germline V gene data show CDR1 as SGDLS and CDR2 as YYNGEE.